This is a list of T cell receptor beta chains from one sample in a study of T cells after yellow fever vaccination. TCRdb re-derived calls from the 5' RACE reads in MiXCR, one entry per CDR3 protein. The sample has 450,000 to 600,000 distinct CDR3 sequences, around 16% seen once. Sequenced here: PBMCs, sampled 5 days after the first yellow fever vaccination. The receptor set was obtained from a man aged 18 to 35 who received the YFV17D yellow fever vaccine. Both conserved end residues are part of each CDR3. Each record gives: CDR3 length, D gene, V gene, clone size, J gene, CDR3 protein, CDR3 DNA. The D gene is left open where the match is weak. Size values are once, few and many counts, or a class for expanded clones, and some rows have none.

>13|TRBD1|TRBV7-2|many|TRBJ2-5
CASSNRGRETQYF
TGTGCCAGCAGCAACAGGGGGCGTGAGACCCAGTACTTC
>11|-|TRBV19|-|TRBJ2-4
CASLAKNIQYF
TGTGCCAGTTTAGCCAAAAACATTCAGTACTTC
>12|-|TRBV20-1|few|TRBJ1-4
CSASLRGEKLFF
TGCAGTGCTAGCTTACGGGGTGAAAAACTGTTTTTT
>17|-|TRBV7-3|once|TRBJ2-6
CASSSLGAPSGANVLTF
TGTGCCAGCAGCTCGCTCGGGGCCCCCTCTGGGGCCAACGTCCTGACTTTC
>14|-|TRBV5-4|few|TRBJ1-2
CASSTEGIVYGYTF
TGTGCCAGCAGCACGGAAGGGATCGTCTATGGCTACACCTTC
>15|-|TRBV6-1|-|TRBJ2-7
CASSVVGGASYEQYF
TGTGCCAGCAGTGTTGTCGGGGGAGCCTCCTACGAGCAGTACTTC
>16|-|TRBV9|-|TRBJ2-3
CASSPRQGGITDTQYF
TGTGCCAGCAGCCCACGACAGGGAGGTATAACAGATACGCAGTATTTT
>13|-|TRBV20-1|-|TRBJ1-6
CSARDSGNSPLHF
TGCAGTGCTAGAGATTCCGGGAATTCACCCCTCCACTTT
>14|TRBD1|TRBV5-1|-|TRBJ2-7
CASSLGRGLSEQYF
TGCGCCAGCAGCTTGGGCAGGGGGCTCTCCGAGCAGTACTTC
>16|TRBD2|TRBV7-9|-|TRBJ2-3
CASSPMTSMITDTQYF
TGTGCCAGCAGCCCAATGACTAGCATGATTACAGATACGCAGTATTTT
>11|TRBD1|TRBV29-1|-|TRBJ1-2
CSVQGAVGYTF
TGCAGCGTTCAGGGGGCGGTTGGCTACACCTTC
>14|-|TRBV7-9|-|TRBJ1-5
CASSFSSSNQPQHF
TGTGCCAGCAGCTTCAGCAGTAGCAATCAGCCCCAGCATTTT
>12|-|TRBV29-1|-|TRBJ1-4
CSVAFVNEKLFF
TGCAGCGTTGCGTTCGTTAATGAAAAACTGTTTTTT
>13|-|TRBV12-3/TRBV12-4|-|TRBJ2-1
CASSPIGVDEQFF
TGTGCCAGCAGTCCCATCGGGGTCGATGAGCAGTTCTTC
>14|-|TRBV4-1|few|TRBJ2-5
CASSQPGGRETQYF
TGCGCCAGCAGCCAACCCGGGGGACGGGAGACCCAGTACTTC
>14|-|TRBV6-1|-|TRBJ2-5
CASSAEGGEETQYF
TGTGCCAGCAGCGCGGAGGGGGGGGAAGAGACCCAGTACTTC
>14|TRBD1|TRBV20-1|-|TRBJ1-2
CSAWTGLRVYGYTF
TGCAGTGCTTGGACAGGGTTAAGAGTCTATGGCTACACCTTC
>14|-|TRBV6-2/TRBV6-3|few|TRBJ1-1
CASRNTHRNTEAFF
TGTGCCAGCAGAAACACTCACCGAAACACTGAAGCTTTCTTT
>15|-|TRBV7-2|-|TRBJ2-3
CASSLEGLFRDTQYF
TGTGCCAGCAGCTTAGAGGGACTGTTCCGGGATACGCAGTATTTT
>18|TRBD2|TRBV4-1|-|TRBJ2-5
CASSHGLAWDTSQETQYF
TGCGCCAGCAGCCATGGACTAGCCTGGGACACCTCCCAAGAGACCCAGTACTTC
>18|TRBD2|TRBV5-1|-|TRBJ2-3
CASSLGSLAGGSTDTQYF
TGCGCCAGCAGCTTGGGATCACTAGCGGGGGGTAGCACAGATACGCAGTATTTT
>14|-|TRBV5-5|many|TRBJ2-1
CASSFVGADNEQFF
TGTGCCAGCAGCTTCGTTGGGGCGGACAATGAGCAGTTCTTC
>14|TRBD1|TRBV18|few|TRBJ2-5
CASSPRTGPETQYF
TGTGCCAGCTCACCCAGGACAGGGCCAGAGACCCAGTACTTC
>12|-|TRBV20-1|-|TRBJ2-1
CSARTTSSEQFF
TGCAGTGCTAGGACTACATCGAGTGAGCAGTTCTTC
>15|-|TRBV20-1|-|TRBJ2-2
CSARDRRGLTGELFF
TGCAGTGCTAGAGATCGCCGCGGTCTCACCGGGGAGCTGTTTTTT
>14|TRBD1|TRBV11-3|-|TRBJ2-1
CASRDGQGRNEQFF
TGTGCCAGCAGGGACGGACAGGGTAGGAATGAGCAGTTCTTC
>16|TRBD1|TRBV5-1|few|TRBJ2-1
CASSGGGTGAGNEQFF
TGCGCCAGCAGCGGAGGAGGGACAGGGGCAGGCAATGAGCAGTTCTTC
>14|-|TRBV6-2/TRBV6-3|many|TRBJ1-5
CASSHLDRNQPQHF
TGTGCCAGCAGTCACTTGGACAGAAATCAGCCCCAGCATTTT
>14|TRBD1|TRBV6-1|-|TRBJ2-5
CASSEVPGQGAQYF
TGTGCCAGCAGTGAAGTACCGGGACAGGGGGCCCAGTACTTC
>14|TRBD1|TRBV7-2|-|TRBJ1-6
CASSSQGAGSPLHF
TGTGCCAGCAGCTCGCAGGGGGCTGGTTCACCCCTCCACTTT
>16|-|TRBV20-1|-|TRBJ2-2
CSARELGGPLAGELFF
TGCAGTGCTAGAGAGCTAGGGGGTCCTCTTGCCGGGGAGCTGTTTTTT
>15|TRBD1|TRBV2|few|TRBJ2-5
CARSDTGGPRETQYF
TGTGCCAGGTCCGATACAGGGGGTCCGAGAGAGACCCAGTACTTC